Sequencing of this T cell receptor (beta chain) was carried out in a study of T cells expressing NK-cell markers. The CDR3 is 16 amino acids. Following a re-call of the 5' RACE reads, TCRdb has one entry per CDR3 protein and lacks DNA. The repertoire shows some 450,000 distinct CDR3 sequences; the top ten hold more than 7%. Concerning this clonotype itself: The target antigen is unknown.

General observations from the study: Dominance of the CD3+CD56-NKG2C+ fraction by these clonotypes also held in a handful of donors.

The sequenced sample consisted of blood T cells: a sorted CD56 or NKG2C T cell subset, CD4+ or CD8+ T cells, or bulk PBMC T cells (not recorded which). The receptor was isolated from a woman between 18 and 70 years old in good health. J is TRBJ2-2 and V is TRBV12-3 or TRBV12-4; TCRdb lists TRBD1, though no DNA is available to test this call. The CDR3 loop reads CASRRTGTGNTGELFF.